These 29 T cell receptor beta chains share one sample of origin, sequenced in a study of PD-1 blockade in classical Hodgkin lymphoma. Autologous stem cell transplantation was followed by relapse in every patient, and brentuximab vedotin exposure varied. TCRdb's table, derived via immunoSEQ multiplex PCR, lists solely in-frame clones and lacks some. The sample yields 15,000 or so clones, around four fifths seen once. The material was peripheral blood mononuclear cells (PBMCs), obtained before the second cycle of nivolumab. All receptors derive from a human donor with classical Hodgkin lymphoma.

This clone is a singleton in its sample. V is TRBV10-1 and J is TRBJ1-1; D gene ambiguous. Deletions cut 8 bases from V and 3 bases from J, with 13 bases between. CDR3 size: 13 residues. The germline CDR1 and CDR2 sequences are WNHNN and SYGVQD (reference sequence). The CDR3 loop reads CASAAGFDTEAFF. The DNA for the CDR3 is TGCGCCAGCGCTGCCGGGTTCGACACTGAAGCTTTCTTT.

The sample holds a few counts of this clone. V gene TRBV7-9 combines with J gene TRBJ1-6; a possible D gene is TRBD1 (5 bases). Per the germline V gene, CDR1 is SEHNR and CDR2 is FQNEAQ (reference sequence). Between the trimmed V and J ends, which lost 5 bases and 7 bases, there was a span of 15 bases. The CDR3 contains 15 residues. CDR3 region: CASSLLGGKNSPLHF. DNA of the CDR3: TGTGCCAGCAGCCTCCTGGGGGGGAAGAATTCACCCCTCCACTTT.

This chain connects TRBV19 to TRBJ2-2; 8 bases line up with TRBD2. The V gene end was trimmed by 7 bases and the J gene end by 4 bases; junction bases not matched to a gene: 2. The CDR3 loop spans 13 amino acids. The germline V gene encodes CDR1 LNHDA and CDR2 SQIVND (reference sequence). This chain's CDR3 is CASIRGGTGELFF. CDR3 bases: TGTGCCAGTATCCGGGGGGGCACCGGGGAGCTGTTTTTT.

The CDR3 bases are TGTGCCAGCAGCGTAATGTCAACAGGGGCTGACTATGGCTACACCTTC. Residues: CASSVMSTGADYGYTF. V is TRBV9 and J is TRBJ1-2; TRBD1 matches at 7 bases. The CDR3 loop spans 16 amino acids. V shed 1 base, J shed 3 bases, and the junction held 9 bases outside the gene matches. The germline CDR1 and CDR2 sequences are SGDLS and YYNGEE.

V gene TRBV7-9 combines with J gene TRBJ2-1; no clear D gene. The CDR3 loop spans 12 amino acids. Trimming cost V 7 bases and J 2 bases, with 6 bases left between them. Germline V CDR1 and CDR2: SEHNR, FQNEAQ (reference sequence). CDR3 protein: CASTETYNEQFF. CDR3 bases: TGTGCCAGCACCGAGACCTACAATGAGCAGTTCTTC.

The chain carries TRBV19 and TRBJ1-4; a possible D gene is TRBD1 (6 bases). V was trimmed by 4 bases and J by 3 bases, leaving 9 bases between them. Germline loops: CDR1 LNHDA, CDR2 SQIVND (reference sequence). The CDR3 loop spans 14 amino acids. CDR3 in DNA: TGTGCCAGTAGTAATGGACAGCCTAATGAAAAACTGTTTTTT. This encodes CASSNGQPNEKLFF.

The chain uses TRBV19 and TRBJ2-5, with D possibly TRBD1 on 5 matching bases. Germline V CDR1 and CDR2: LNHDA, SQIVND (reference sequence). CDR3 length: 14 amino acids. V was cut by 5 bases and J by 1 base, with 11 bases left in between. CDR3 DNA sequence: TGTGCCAGTAGTCCCACGGACACCCAAGAGACCCAGTACTTC. The encoded protein is CASSPTDTQETQYF.

The chain uses TRBV2 and TRBJ1-2; D remains unclear. The CDR3 length is 13 residues. Trimming left V 2 bases short and J 2 bases short, with 6 bases between. Germline-derived CDR1 and CDR2 are SNHLY and FYNNEI. CDR3 bases: TGTGCCAGCAGTGAAAGGCCGAACTATGGCTACACCTTC. It specifies CASSERPNYGYTF.

The chain carries TRBV9 and TRBJ1-1; no reliable D call. The CDR3 spans 13 residues. Deletions cut 1 base from V and 4 bases from J, with 8 bases between. Germline-derived CDR1 and CDR2 are SGDLS and YYNGEE. The CDR3 reads CASSVRLTTEAFF. The CDR3, as DNA: TGTGCCAGCAGCGTAAGACTCACCACTGAAGCTTTCTTT.

In regard to this clone: Germline and junction disagree at one end, which may indicate a read error. Within the sample, other DNA sequences also encode this same CDR3. The chain recombines TRBV29-1 with TRBJ2-2; possibly TRBD1 for D (6 bases). Germline V gives CDR1 SQVTM, CDR2 ANQGSEA. The length of the CDR3 is 14 residues. The CDR3 coding sequence is TGCAGCGTGATAGGGACACTTAACACTGGGGAGCTGTTTTTT. This encodes CSVIGTLNTGELFF.

The rearrangement joins TRBV4-1 to TRBJ1-4; TRBD1 aligns across 9 bases. The V segment lost 3 bases and the J segment 8 bases; nucleotides outside the gene matches: 7. Germline V gene data show CDR1 as MGHRA and CDR2 as YSYEKL. There are 15 residues in the CDR3. CDR3 DNA: TGCGCCAGCAGCCATCAGGGACAGGGTCAAGAAAAACTGTTTTTT. This translates into CASSHQGQGQEKLFF.

This clone came up once. V is TRBV5-1 and J is TRBJ2-3, with 10 bases fitting TRBD1. CDR3 size: 16 residues. Germline-derived CDR1 and CDR2 are SGHRS and YFSETQ. The trim removed 0 bases at V and 5 bases at J, leaving 6 bases unmatched. CDR3 protein: CASSLADRGLRDTQYF. The DNA of the CDR3 is TGCGCCAGCAGCTTGGCCGACAGGGGGCTCAGAGATACGCAGTATTTT. Variable domain in full (rest from reference TRBV5-1 and TRBJ2-3): KAGVTQTPRYLIKTRGQQVTLSCSPISGHRSVSWYQQTPGQGLQFLFEYFSETQRNKGNFPGRFSGRQFSNSRSEMNVSTLELGDSALYLCASSLADRGLRDTQYFGPGTRLTVL.

The CDR3 region is CASSGPLGAGGFEVKNIQYF. In DNA form, the CDR3 reads TGTGCCAGCAGTGGACCCTTAGGAGCGGGGGGGTTCGAGGTCAAAAACATTCAGTACTTC. This chain joins TRBV2 and TRBJ2-4; 10 bases map to TRBD2. V trimming: 4 bases; J trimming: 3 bases; junction bases outside the gene matches: 18. The germline CDR1 and CDR2 sequences are SNHLY and FYNNEI. This CDR3 comprises 20 residues.

The V call is TRBV5-4, the J call TRBJ1-4, with D possibly being TRBD1 (6 bases). The germline V gene encodes CDR1 SGHNT and CDR2 YYREEE (reference sequence). This CDR3 is 16 amino acids long. The V end lost 0 bases, the J end lost 8 bases, and 17 bases lay between the germline ends. The CDR3 nucleotides read TGTGCCAGCAGCTTGGGGAACAGGGTCTCAGGGGAAAAACTGTTTTTT. Encoded protein: CASSLGNRVSGEKLFF.

This rearrangement joins TRBV4-1 to TRBJ2-1; D might be TRBD2 (6 bases). CDR3 length: 15 residues. The germline V gene encodes CDR1 MGHRA and CDR2 YSYEKL. V was pared by 4 bases and J by 6 bases, with 16 bases between. The CDR3 sequence is CASSRELGGLNEQFF. As DNA, the CDR3 is TGCGCCAGCAGCCGAGAGCTCGGGGGACTCAATGAGCAGTTCTTC.

This clone has just a few counts. The chain has TRBV27 and TRBJ1-2; no clear D gene. V was trimmed by 5 bases and J by 4 bases, leaving 20 bases between them. CDR1 and CDR2 from the germline V gene are MNHEY and SMNVEV (reference sequence). The CDR3 consists of 16 residues. The CDR3 nucleotides are TGTGCCAGCAGTCCACTTATGCAGGAGTATAGCTATGGCTACACCTTC. It yields the protein CASSPLMQEYSYGYTF.

The chain is built from TRBV10-2 and TRBJ2-2; weak D call: TRBD1 (5 bases). This CDR3 comprises 12 residues. Germline loops: CDR1 WSHSY, CDR2 SAAADI. V lost 10 bases to trimming and J lost 4 bases, with 10 bases between them. The CDR3 sequence: CATKGVTGELFF. The DNA of the CDR3 is TGCGCCACCAAAGGGGTCACCGGGGAGCTGTTTTTT.

The genes are TRBV2 and TRBJ1-5, with D possibly TRBD1 on 5 matching bases. V was clipped by 4 bases and J by 2 bases, with 9 bases between them. The germline gives CDR1 SNHLY, CDR2 FYNNEI. The CDR3 is 14 amino acids. This CDR3 reads CASSGGRGNQPQHF. DNA for the CDR3: TGTGCCAGCAGTGGGGGGAGGGGCAATCAGCCCCAGCATTTT.

This chain uses TRBV27 with TRBJ2-2; 7 positions match TRBD2. Trimming took 0 bases from V and 6 from J; bases not matched to a gene: 1. The CDR3 loop spans 14 amino acids. The germline gives CDR1 MNHEY, CDR2 SMNVEV (reference sequence). In DNA, the CDR3 is TGTGCCAGCAGTTTATCGGCGGGGGCCGGGGAGCTGTTTTTT. Its translation is CASSLSAGAGELFF.

The chain links TRBV6-6 to TRBJ1-2, with a tentative D call TRBD1 (5 bases). CDR1 MNHNY and CDR2 SVGAGI come from the germline V gene (reference sequence). The germline V and J ends were trimmed by 5 bases and 6 bases, with 10 bases remaining between them. This CDR3 is 12 amino acids long. The CDR3 spells CASSLGGNGYTF. The CDR3 region has the DNA TGTGCCAGCAGTCTCGGGGGGAATGGCTACACCTTC.

This rearrangement joins TRBV27 to TRBJ1-2; 7 bases are a match to TRBD1. Germline V lookup: CDR1 MNHEY, CDR2 SMNVEV (reference sequence). The ends lost 6 bases at V and 2 bases at J; junction bases unmatched: 3. The CDR3 sequence is 13 residues long. This CDR3 is CASRTGINYGYTF. The CDR3 DNA reads TGTGCCAGCAGGACAGGGATAAACTATGGCTACACCTTC.

The chain combines TRBV21-1 with TRBJ2-3; the table calls TRBD2, which could not be checked here. TRBV21-1 has pseudogene status. This CDR3 contains 12 residues. CDR3 nucleotide sequence: TGTGCCAGCAGGGGACTGACAGATACGCAGTATTTT. Translated: CASRGLTDTQYF.

This chain uses TRBV2 with TRBJ1-2, with 11 positions matching TRBD1. Germline V lookup: CDR1 SNHLY, CDR2 FYNNEI. This CDR3 spans 15 amino acids. With 4 bases clipped from V and 8 bases from J, the junction kept 9 bases outside the gene matches. This CDR3 is CASSGTGGRLEGYTF. DNA of the CDR3: TGTGCCAGCAGTGGGACAGGGGGCCGACTGGAGGGCTACACCTTC.

J is TRBJ2-1 and V is TRBV15, with D possibly being TRBD1 (6 bases). This CDR3 has 13 residues. Deletions cut 0 bases from V and 12 bases from J, with 12 bases between. The germline CDR1 and CDR2 sequences are LNHNV and YYDKDF (reference sequence). CDR3 sequence (DNA): TGTGCCACCAGCAGAGAGTCAGGGGCTGGGCAGTTCTTC. This sequence encodes CATSRESGAGQFF.

The chain employs TRBV18 and TRBJ2-1, with TRBD2 matching 12 bases. V shed 3 bases, J shed 2 bases, and the junction held 8 bases outside the gene matches. The germline V gene encodes CDR1 KGHSH and CDR2 LQKENI. There are 18 residues in the CDR3. CDR3 DNA sequence: TGTGCCAGCTCACCGCATGCCAGGACTAGCGGGGCCTACAATGAGCAGTTCTTC. As protein: CASSPHARTSGAYNEQFF.

The chain combines TRBV19 with TRBJ1-5; TRBD1 is a possible D gene (6 bases). CDR3 length equals 17 residues. V was clipped by 1 base and J by 0 bases, with 13 bases between them. Germline V gene sequence: CDR1 LNHDA, CDR2 SQIVND (reference sequence). CDR3 residues: CASSIVLTGYSNQPQHF. CDR3 DNA sequence: TGTGCCAGTAGTATAGTTTTGACAGGCTATAGCAATCAGCCCCAGCATTTT.

The rearrangement joins TRBV7-8 to TRBJ2-5, with D perhaps matching TRBD1 or TRBD2 (5 bases each). Deletions cut 2 bases from V and 2 bases from J, with 9 bases between. This CDR3 spans 14 amino acids. The germline CDR1 and CDR2 sequences are SGHVS and FQNEAQ. DNA for the CDR3: TGTGCCAGCAGCTTACGGGGCCGACAAGAGACCCAGTACTTC. It encodes CASSLRGRQETQYF.

The chain uses TRBV7-8 and TRBJ1-2; no clear D gene. CDR3 size: 16 residues. The V gene's germline CDR1 is SGHVS and CDR2 FQNEAQ. The ends were cut back, 5 bases at V and 4 bases at J, with 20 bases in the middle. CDR3 nucleotide sequence: TGTGCCAGCAGCGTTGTAATTACCCGAAAGACCTATGGCTACACCTTC. It specifies CASSVVITRKTYGYTF.

This chain uses TRBV19 with TRBJ2-3; the D gene could be TRBD1 or TRBD2 (5 bases each). Trimming left V 4 bases short and J 4 bases short, with 18 bases between. The V gene's germline CDR1 is LNHDA and CDR2 SQIVND (reference sequence). The CDR3 is made up of 16 amino acids. CDR3 protein: CASSTRTGGGADTQYF. DNA for the CDR3: TGTGCCAGTAGTACCCGGACTGGGGGTGGAGCAGATACGCAGTATTTT.